These 3 T cell receptor beta chains share one sample of origin, sequenced in a study of shared clonotypes between healthy human individuals. Method: immunoSEQ multiplex PCR; TCRdb's copy keeps in-frame clones and lacks some. This table has 2.3 million or so clones, over 85% appearing once. Sequencing used naive CD4+ T cells from PBMCs. Subset of the sample: CD45RA+ positively selected. These receptors all come from a man aged 18-30 years in good health. Some clones in this sample may be carry-over from other donors' samples.

This chain connects TRBV6-5 to TRBJ2-5; D call uncertain. Between the trimmed V and J ends, which lost 0 bases and 7 bases, there was a span of 15 bases. The CDR3 is 15 residues long. CDR1 is MNHEY and CDR2 is SVGAGI in the germline V gene. CDR3 sequence (DNA): TGTGCCAGCAGTTACTCACCCAGCACCATGGGGACCCAGTACTTC. Its protein product is CASSYSPSTMGTQYF.

The J gene is TRBJ1-3, the V gene TRBV10-3, with D possibly matching TRBD1 (6 bases). CDR1 is ENHRY, CDR2 SYGVKD, per germline. The CDR3 consists of 13 residues. Trimming removed 6 bases from V and 3 bases from J, with 9 bases in between. Here the CDR3 reads CAIRNRVGNTIYF. The CDR3 nucleotides are TGTGCCATCAGGAACAGGGTTGGAAACACCATATATTTT.

This sequence joins TRBV11-2 and TRBJ2-3, with TRBD2 matching 13 bases. V lost 5 bases and J lost 7; bases outside the gene matches: 6. The germline V gene has CDR1 SGHAT and CDR2 FQNNGV. CDR3 length equals 15 residues. The DNA for the CDR3 is TGTGCCAGCAGCCAGGCCGGGACTAGCGGGAATACGCAGTATTTT. Translated, it gives CASSQAGTSGNTQYF.